The 29 T cell receptor beta chains presented below share a single source sample, sequenced in a study of PD-1 blockade in classical Hodgkin lymphoma. Every patient experienced relapse after autologous stem cell transplantation, and brentuximab vedotin exposure varied. Sequencing used immunoSEQ multiplex PCR; TCRdb keeps in-frame clones, though not all of them. The data contain tens of thousands of clones, about two thirds of them singletons. This specimen was peripheral blood mononuclear cells (PBMCs), taken at baseline. The receptors shown here come from a human donor with classical Hodgkin lymphoma.

The chain recombines TRBV5-1 with TRBJ1-1, with a possible D match to TRBD1 (5 bases). The V gene's germline CDR1 is SGHRS and CDR2 YFSETQ. The ends were cut back, 5 bases at V and 1 base at J, with 15 bases in the middle. The CDR3 covers 15 residues. The CDR3 sequence: CASSITFGGNTEAFF. CDR3 nucleotides: TGCGCCAGCAGTATTACGTTTGGGGGGAACACTGAAGCTTTCTTT.

This clone was seen at least ten times. The J gene is TRBJ2-7, the V gene TRBV6-5; D gene uncertain. Germline values: CDR1 MNHEY, CDR2 SVGAGI. Trimming pared 2 bases from V and 0 bases from J, leaving 8 bases between. CDR3 length: 14 amino acids. CDR3 sequence: CASSYGVGSYEQYF. In DNA, the CDR3 is TGTGCCAGCAGTTACGGGGTCGGCTCCTACGAGCAGTACTTC.

The V gene is TRBV5-1, the J gene TRBJ2-7; D ambiguous. V shed 0 bases and J shed 5 bases, with 12 bases lying between them. Germline V gene data show CDR1 as SGHRS and CDR2 as YFSETQ. This CDR3 comprises 14 residues. Here the CDR3 DNA reads TGCGCCAGCAGCTTGGCCGCCTCCCAGCACGAGCAGTACTTC. This encodes CASSLAASQHEQYF.

The rearrangement uses TRBV7-8 and TRBJ2-2; possibly TRBD1 or TRBD2 for D (5 bases each). The CDR3 is 16 residues long. CDR1 and CDR2 from the germline V gene are SGHVS and FQNEAQ. Trimming cost V 2 bases and J 1 base, with 11 bases left between them. CDR3 loop: CASSLSGSGNTGELFF. Written as DNA, the CDR3 is TGTGCCAGCAGCTTATCAGGGAGCGGGAACACCGGGGAGCTGTTTTTT.

This clone was detected a few times. The V gene is TRBV7-6, the J gene TRBJ1-4, with D tentatively TRBD1 (6 bases). Germline values: CDR1 SGHVS, CDR2 FNYEAQ. The CDR3 is 12 amino acids. The ends were cut back, 11 bases at V and 2 bases at J, with 9 bases in the middle. The CDR3 reads CASGATNEKLFF. Here the CDR3 DNA reads TGTGCCTCGGGGGCGACTAATGAAAAACTGTTTTTT.

The V gene is TRBV2, the J gene TRBJ2-5, with a possible D match to TRBD2 (5 bases). The CDR3 consists of 13 residues. CDR1 SNHLY and CDR2 FYNNEI come from the germline V gene. V was trimmed by 5 bases and J by 5 bases, leaving 12 bases between them. The CDR3 bases are TGTGCCAGCAGTCCCGCGAGGGTTGAGACCCAGTACTTC. This translates into CASSPARVETQYF.

J is TRBJ2-2 and V is TRBV30, with TRBD2 as a possible D gene (5 bases). The V end was cut by 3 bases, the J end by 8 bases, with 10 bases between. Germline-derived CDR1 and CDR2 are GTSNPN and SVGIG (reference sequence). The CDR3 is made up of 12 amino acids. The CDR3 here is CAWSAGEGELFF. As DNA, the CDR3 is TGTGCCTGGAGCGCCGGGGAGGGGGAGCTGTTTTTT.

V gene TRBV9 combines with J gene TRBJ1-1, with D possibly TRBD1 on 5 matching bases. Germline V CDR1 and CDR2: SGDLS, YYNGEE. V gave up 2 bases and J gave up 5 bases, with 10 bases separating them. The CDR3 totals 13 residues. This chain's CDR3 is CASSVGGFTEAFF. The CDR3, as DNA: TGTGCCAGCAGCGTGGGGGGGTTTACTGAAGCTTTCTTT.

The chain is built from TRBV25-1 and TRBJ2-1, with D possibly called TRBD1 or TRBD2 (5 bases each). Trimming pared 4 bases from V and 8 bases from J, leaving 6 bases between. CDR1 and CDR2 (germline): MGHDK, SYGVNS. The length of the CDR3 is 11 residues. CDR3 residues: CASSGGDEQFF. The CDR3 coding sequence is TGTGCCAGCAGTGGAGGGGATGAGCAGTTCTTC.

The V gene is TRBV19, the J gene TRBJ1-5; D gene unclear. Germline loops: CDR1 LNHDA, CDR2 SQIVND (reference sequence). This CDR3 has 14 residues. The V gene lost 3 bases and the J gene lost 4 bases, with 10 bases spanning the gap. Here the CDR3 DNA reads TGTGCCAGTAGTATCAGATCGGGGAATCAGCCCCAGCATTTT. It specifies CASSIRSGNQPQHF.

The rearrangement links TRBV6-5 to TRBJ2-7, with D possibly being TRBD1 or TRBD2 (6 bases each). From germline, CDR1 is MNHEY and CDR2 SVGAGI. V was clipped by 0 bases and J by 0 bases, with 12 bases between them. The CDR3 is 16 residues long. This CDR3 reads CASSYSYGGSSYEQYF. CDR3 sequence (DNA): TGTGCCAGCAGTTACTCGTACGGGGGCAGCTCCTACGAGCAGTACTTC.

The rearrangement joins TRBV9 to TRBJ2-6; the D gene is possibly TRBD1 (5 bases). The CDR3 extends over 14 amino acids. The V gene lost 3 bases and the J gene lost 8 bases, with 12 bases spanning the gap. Germline CDR1 SGDLS, CDR2 YYNGEE. CDR3 residues: CASSEGSLPNVLTF. The CDR3 nucleotides are TGTGCCAGCAGCGAGGGGTCGCTTCCCAACGTCCTGACTTTC.

The chain recombines TRBV27 with TRBJ2-1; 8 bases are a match to TRBD2. Germline V gives CDR1 MNHEY, CDR2 SMNVEV (reference sequence). The V gene end was trimmed by 7 bases and the J gene end by 9 bases; junction bases not matched to a gene: 8. The CDR3 covers 13 residues. The CDR3 nucleotides read TGTGCCAGCACCGGGGGGGGAGATGCTGAGCAGTTCTTC. Amino acid sequence: CASTGGGDAEQFF.

This sequence joins TRBV5-4 and TRBJ1-3; D not resolved. From germline, CDR1 is SGHNT and CDR2 YYREEE (reference sequence). This CDR3 has 15 residues. V lost 4 bases, J lost 4 bases, and 15 bases lay in between. Written as DNA, the CDR3 is TGTGCCAGCAGCGACGACCTTGGGTCAGGAAACACCATATATTTT. Residues: CASSDDLGSGNTIYF.

This chain links TRBV19 with TRBJ2-6; D ambiguous. V shed 3 bases and J shed 2 bases, with 8 bases lying between them. Germline V CDR1 and CDR2: LNHDA, SQIVND (reference sequence). The CDR3 is made up of 15 amino acids. CDR3 nucleotides: TGTGCCAGTAGTATTTTCTGGGCTGGGGCCAACGTCCTGACTTTC. This sequence encodes CASSIFWAGANVLTF. Together with reference TRBV19 and TRBJ2-6, the CDR3 gives the full variable domain: DGGITQSPKYLFRKEGQNVTLSCEQNLNHDAMYWYRQDPGQGLRLIYYSQIVNDFQKGDIAEGYSVSREKKESFPLTVTSAQKNPTAFYLCASSIFWAGANVLTFGAGSRLTVL.

The chain is built from TRBV6-6 and TRBJ2-1; 7 bases map to TRBD2. J gave up 4 bases and V 4 bases, and 4 bases lay outside the gene matches. CDR3 length equals 14 residues. CDR1 is MNHNY, CDR2 SVGAGI, per germline (reference sequence). DNA for the CDR3: TGTGCCAGCAGTTCCCCCGGGGGGTACAATGAGCAGTTCTTC. This codes for CASSSPGGYNEQFF.

This clone was counted only a few times. The chain joins TRBV9 to TRBJ2-1, with D perhaps matching TRBD2 (5 bases). The V and J ends lost 4 bases and 0 bases respectively, with 17 bases between them. This CDR3 has 17 amino acids. Germline CDR1 and CDR2: SGDLS and YYNGEE. The CDR3, as DNA: TGTGCCAGCAGCATACGAGCGGCAAAAAGCTCCTACAATGAGCAGTTCTTC. Amino acid sequence: CASSIRAAKSSYNEQFF.

The gene calls are TRBV19 and TRBJ2-1, with D perhaps matching TRBD1 (5 bases). The CDR3 loop spans 13 amino acids. CDR1 and CDR2 from the germline V gene are LNHDA and SQIVND (reference sequence). The V end was cut by 5 bases, the J end by 6 bases, with 11 bases between. CDR3: CASSSGISNEQFF. In DNA, the CDR3 is TGTGCCAGTAGTTCAGGGATAAGCAATGAGCAGTTCTTC.

V usage is TRBV28 and J usage is TRBJ2-7; TRBD1 aligns across 8 bases. The CDR3 is 15 amino acids. Germline V CDR1 and CDR2: MDHEN, SYDVKM. V was pared by 3 bases and J by 4 bases, with 8 bases of the junction left unmatched. Written as DNA, the CDR3 is TGTGCCAGCAGTTTGTTCGGACAGGGTAGGTACGAGCAGTACTTC. Residues: CASSLFGQGRYEQYF.

The chain joins TRBV4-3 to TRBJ2-1; D is possibly TRBD2 (5 bases). Germline assignment: CDR1 LGHNA and CDR2 YSLEER. This CDR3 region has 16 residues. V dropped 1 base and J dropped 3 bases, with 13 bases sitting between them. The CDR3: CASSQVSGKNYNEQFF. The CDR3 region has the DNA TGCGCCAGCAGCCAAGTGTCCGGGAAAAACTACAATGAGCAGTTCTTC.

This clone was detected a few times. The chain employs TRBV4-1 and TRBJ1-2; D possibly corresponds to TRBD1 (5 bases). The CDR3 contains 15 residues. The V end lost 4 bases, the J end lost 2 bases, and 14 bases lay between the germline ends. In germline, CDR1 is MGHRA, CDR2 YSYEKL. The CDR3 reads CASSRLGRDNYGYTF. The CDR3 bases are TGCGCCAGCAGCCGCCTTGGCAGGGACAACTATGGCTACACCTTC.

CDR3 nucleotide sequence: TGTGCCAGCACGGAGGGGGCCCTTGGAAACACCATATATTTT. Its translation is CASTEGALGNTIYF. V and J are TRBV9 and TRBJ1-3; 7 positions match TRBD1. Germline V gene lookup returns CDR1 SGDLS and CDR2 YYNGEE. V lost 6 bases, J lost 3 bases, and 6 bases stayed unmatched. The CDR3 runs to 14 residues.

This clone was seen more than once but under ten times. J is TRBJ2-5 and V is TRBV14; D may be TRBD1 or TRBD2 (5 bases each). The CDR3 spans 15 residues. The V end lost 3 bases, the J end lost 5 bases, and 16 bases lay between the germline ends. Germline lookup yields CDR1 SGHDN and CDR2 FVKESK. CDR3: CASSHRVGDGETQYF. The CDR3 nucleotides read TGTGCCAGCAGCCACCGGGTAGGGGACGGGGAGACCCAGTACTTC.

This clone occurred a few times. J is TRBJ2-3 and V is TRBV4-3; D unresolved. The V end lost 0 bases, the J end lost 7 bases, and 11 bases lay between the germline ends. The CDR3 extends over 14 amino acids. Germline assignment: CDR1 LGHNA and CDR2 YSLEER. The CDR3 sequence is CASSQDRASHTQYF. In DNA, the CDR3 is TGCGCCAGCAGCCAAGATCGGGCCAGCCATACGCAGTATTTT.

This sequence joins TRBV9 and TRBJ1-2; the D is unclear. Germline CDR1 and CDR2: SGDLS and YYNGEE. The CDR3 has 14 amino acids. With 0 bases removed from V and 4 bases from J, the gap between germline ends came to 10 bases. The CDR3 DNA reads as TGTGCCAGCAGCGTAGCACGGCAGAGCTATGGCTACACCTTC. This encodes CASSVARQSYGYTF.

This clone appeared once. The chain joins TRBV4-3 to TRBJ2-1; D is perhaps TRBD2 (5 bases). Trimming left V 3 bases short and J 0 bases short, with 9 bases between. The CDR3 spans 15 residues. Looked up from germline, CDR1 is LGHNA and CDR2 is YSLEER. CDR3 in amino acids: CASSHDYSSYNEQFF. The DNA for the CDR3 is TGCGCCAGCAGCCATGACTATAGCTCCTACAATGAGCAGTTCTTC.

The V and J genes are TRBV6-1 and TRBJ1-2, with 9 bases matching TRBD1. CDR1 is MNHNS and CDR2 is SASEGT in the germline V gene. V dropped 11 bases and J dropped 2; count of bases not matched to a gene: 12. This CDR3 has 15 residues. The CDR3 DNA is TGTGCCGCTAACCCTGGGACAGGGACAAACTATGGCTACACCTTC. Encoded protein: CAANPGTGTNYGYTF.

V usage is TRBV29-1 and J usage is TRBJ2-4; TRBD1 aligns across 7 bases. This CDR3 spans 16 amino acids. CDR1 is SQVTM, CDR2 ANQGSEA, per germline. Losses at the gene ends were 4 bases for V and 2 bases for J; bases not matched to a gene: 11. CDR3 residues: CSVGQGAAGPKNIQYF. For the CDR3, the DNA is TGCAGCGTTGGACAGGGAGCTGCTGGGCCCAAAAACATTCAGTACTTC.

Remarks on this clone: With a much larger clone just one base away, this may be a read error. This chain's CDR3 is CSVGTGNAEAFF. DNA for the CDR3: TGCAGCGTCGGGACAGGTAACGCTGAAGCTTTCTTT. V is TRBV29-1 and J is TRBJ1-1, with TRBD1 identical over 8 bases. The junction had 6 bases not matched to a gene; V was cut back by 6 bases and J by 6 bases. The CDR3 loop spans 12 amino acids. Germline loops: CDR1 SQVTM, CDR2 ANQGSEA.